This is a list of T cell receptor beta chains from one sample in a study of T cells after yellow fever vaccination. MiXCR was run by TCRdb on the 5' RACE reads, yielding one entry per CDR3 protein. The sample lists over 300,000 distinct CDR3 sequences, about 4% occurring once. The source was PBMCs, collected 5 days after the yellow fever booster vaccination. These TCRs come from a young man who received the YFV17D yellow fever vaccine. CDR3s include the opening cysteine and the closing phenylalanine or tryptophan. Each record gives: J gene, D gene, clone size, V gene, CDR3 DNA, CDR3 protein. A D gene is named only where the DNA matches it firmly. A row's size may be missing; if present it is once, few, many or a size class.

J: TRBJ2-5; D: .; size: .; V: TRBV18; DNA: TGTGCCAGCTCACCTCCCTCCGAGGAGACCCAGTACTTC; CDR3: CASSPPSEETQYF
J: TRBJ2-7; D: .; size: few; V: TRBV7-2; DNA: TGTGCCAGCAGCGGAGGGTCTTCAGTGACCTACGAGCAGTACTTC; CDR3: CASSGGSSVTYEQYF
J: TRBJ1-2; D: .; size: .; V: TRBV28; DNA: TGTGCCGCTGGGACACTCTATGGCTACACCTTC; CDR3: CAAGTLYGYTF
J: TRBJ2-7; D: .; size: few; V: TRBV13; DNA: TGTGCCAGCACCCCGGGGGCTAGCGGAAACTACGAGCAGTACTTC; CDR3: CASTPGASGNYEQYF
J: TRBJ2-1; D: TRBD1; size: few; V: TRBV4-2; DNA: TGTGCCAGCAGCCAAGATCGGTCTCGGGCAGGGGGTCTGTTCTTC; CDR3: CASSQDRSRAGGLFF
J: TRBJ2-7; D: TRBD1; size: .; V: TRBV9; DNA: TGTGCCAGCAGCGGCTACAGGGGGCGAGAGCAGTACTTC; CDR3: CASSGYRGREQYF
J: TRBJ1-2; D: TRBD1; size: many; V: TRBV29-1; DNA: TGCAGCGTTGCAGGGGGCATCCGCGGCTACACCTTC; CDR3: CSVAGGIRGYTF
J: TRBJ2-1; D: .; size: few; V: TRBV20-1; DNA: TGCAGTGCTCGAGGGATAGGGAACAATGAGCAGTTCTTC; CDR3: CSARGIGNNEQFF
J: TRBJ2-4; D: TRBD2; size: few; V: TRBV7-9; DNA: TGTGCCAGCAGCCCAACTGGACTAGCGGGGGGCTTC; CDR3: CASSPTGLAGGF
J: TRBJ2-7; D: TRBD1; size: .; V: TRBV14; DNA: TGTGCCAGCAGCCCCTATAAAGGGACAGGGGTCTACGAGCAGTACTTC; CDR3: CASSPYKGTGVYEQYF
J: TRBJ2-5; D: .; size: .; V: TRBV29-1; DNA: TGCAGCGTTGAAGGACGGCCCCGGGGAGAGACCCAGTACTTC; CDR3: CSVEGRPRGETQYF
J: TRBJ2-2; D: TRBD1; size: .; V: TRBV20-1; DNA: TGCAGTGCTATACGGACAGGGGGTATCGGGGAGCTGTTTTTT; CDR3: CSAIRTGGIGELFF
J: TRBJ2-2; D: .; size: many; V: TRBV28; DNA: TGTGCCAGCAGGGAGTCTTCCACCGGGGAGCTGTTTTTT; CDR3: CASRESSTGELFF
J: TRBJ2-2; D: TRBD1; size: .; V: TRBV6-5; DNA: TGTGCCAGCAGTTACTGGTCAGGGGGCAGGGACACCGGGGAGCTGTTTTTT; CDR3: CASSYWSGGRDTGELFF
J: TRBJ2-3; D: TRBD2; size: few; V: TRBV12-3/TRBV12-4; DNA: TGTGCCAGCAGTTTCGCGGGGGGTGTGAATACGCAGTATTTT; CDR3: CASSFAGGVNTQYF
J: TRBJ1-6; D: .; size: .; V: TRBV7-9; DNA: TGTGCCAGCAGCCAGGGGTATTCACCCCTCCACTTT; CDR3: CASSQGYSPLHF
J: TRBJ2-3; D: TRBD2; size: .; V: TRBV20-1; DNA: TGCAGTGCTAGAGTGAGAGCGGGGGGCCCAGATACGCAGTATTTT; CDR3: CSARVRAGGPDTQYF
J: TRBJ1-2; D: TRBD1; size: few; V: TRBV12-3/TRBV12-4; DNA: TGTGCCAGCAGGCAGGGACAGGCATCCTATGGCTACACCTTC; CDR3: CASRQGQASYGYTF
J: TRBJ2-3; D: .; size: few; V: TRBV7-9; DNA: TGTGCCAGCAGCTTCCGGGGAAACACAGATACGCAGTATTTT; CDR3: CASSFRGNTDTQYF
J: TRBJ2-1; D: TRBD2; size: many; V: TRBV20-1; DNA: TGCAGTGCTGCCGGACTAGATGAGCAGTTCTTC; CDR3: CSAAGLDEQFF
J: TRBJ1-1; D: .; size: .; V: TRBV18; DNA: TGTGCCAGCTCACCAACAACAGCTGAAGCTTTCTTT; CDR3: CASSPTTAEAFF
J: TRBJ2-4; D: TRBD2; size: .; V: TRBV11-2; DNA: TGTGCCAGCAGCCCTCCTCTAGCGGGGGCTCGGGGCATTCAGTACTTC; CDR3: CASSPPLAGARGIQYF
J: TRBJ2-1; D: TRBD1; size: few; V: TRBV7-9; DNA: TGTGCCAGCAGCAATGCCCCGGGACAGAAGACCTTCGGTGAGCAGTTCTTC; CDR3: CASSNAPGQKTFGEQFF
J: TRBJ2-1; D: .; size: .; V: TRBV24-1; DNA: TGTGCCACCACAAGCTCCTACAATGAGCAGTTCTTC; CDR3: CATTSSYNEQFF
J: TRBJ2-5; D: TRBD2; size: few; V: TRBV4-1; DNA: TGCGCCAGCAGCCAACTCTTAGCGGGGGGGCGAGAGACCCAGTACTTC; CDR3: CASSQLLAGGRETQYF
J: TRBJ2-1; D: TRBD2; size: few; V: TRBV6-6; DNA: TGTGCCAGCAGGGGAGGGACGCGGGGAACGGTGTTCGATGAGCAGTTCTTC; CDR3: CASRGGTRGTVFDEQFF
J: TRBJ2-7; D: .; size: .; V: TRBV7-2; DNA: TGTGCCAGCAGCCCGCCTCGTCCTTCTGGAGAGCAGTACTTC; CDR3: CASSPPRPSGEQYF
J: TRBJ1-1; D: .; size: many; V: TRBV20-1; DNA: TGCAGTGCTAGAGATCCCGTTCGGGGTCTCGAAGCTTTCTTT; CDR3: CSARDPVRGLEAFF
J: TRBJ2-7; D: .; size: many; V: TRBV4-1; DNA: TGCGCCAGCAGTAAGTCCAGCCCCTCCGAGCAGTACTTC; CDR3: CASSKSSPSEQYF
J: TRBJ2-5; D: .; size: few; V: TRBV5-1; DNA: TGCGCCAGCAGCTTCGGGGGAGTGGGTGAGACCCAGTACTTC; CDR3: CASSFGGVGETQYF
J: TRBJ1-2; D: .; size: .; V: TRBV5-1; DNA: TGCGCCAGCAGCTTCCGGGGGTCGGGCGGCTACACCTTC; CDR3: CASSFRGSGGYTF
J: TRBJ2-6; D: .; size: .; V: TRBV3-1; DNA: TGTCCCAGCAGCCAGCTACCAGGGTATGGGGCCAACGTCCTCACTTTC; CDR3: CPSSQLPGYGANVLTF
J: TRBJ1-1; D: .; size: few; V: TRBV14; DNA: TGTGCCAGCAGCCACTCATTTACCGGGCCCCCGGGCTTT; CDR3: CASSHSFTGPPGF
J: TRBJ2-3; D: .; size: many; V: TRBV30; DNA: TGTGCCTGGAGTCCCAACGCTGGGGATACGCAGTATTTT; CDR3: CAWSPNAGDTQYF
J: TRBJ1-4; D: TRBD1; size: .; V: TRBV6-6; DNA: TGTGCCAGCAGTTCCCAGGACAGGGGGGAGGAAAAACTGTTTTTT; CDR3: CASSSQDRGEEKLFF
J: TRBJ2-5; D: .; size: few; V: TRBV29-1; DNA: TGCAGCTGCCGGACCGGTCCCGTGGAGACCCAGTACTTC; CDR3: CSCRTGPVETQYF
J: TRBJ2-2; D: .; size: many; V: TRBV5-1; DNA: TGCGCCAGCAGCTTCACGGGAAGGTCCGGGGAGCTGTTTTTT; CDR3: CASSFTGRSGELFF
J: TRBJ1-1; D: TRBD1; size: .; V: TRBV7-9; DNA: TGTGCCAGCAGCTTAGATTGGACAGGGGGGATAGCTGAAGCTTTCTTT; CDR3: CASSLDWTGGIAEAFF
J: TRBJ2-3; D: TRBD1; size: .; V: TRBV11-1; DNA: TGTGCCAGCAGCAGTGGACAGGGCCTAGGAGATACGCAGTATTTT; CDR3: CASSSGQGLGDTQYF
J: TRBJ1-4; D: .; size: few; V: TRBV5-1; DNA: TGCGCCAGCACAGGGGTCAATAATGAAAAACTGTTTTTT; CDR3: CASTGVNNEKLFF
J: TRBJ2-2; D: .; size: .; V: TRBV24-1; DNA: TGTGCCACCAGTGATTCTCAGGTCACCGGGGAGCTGTTTTTT; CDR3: CATSDSQVTGELFF
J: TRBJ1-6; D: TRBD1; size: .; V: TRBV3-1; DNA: TGTGCCAGCAGCCGGACAGGGGTCCTTGATTCACCCCTCCACTTT; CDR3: CASSRTGVLDSPLHF
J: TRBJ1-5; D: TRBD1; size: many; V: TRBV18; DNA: TGTGCCAGCTCACGAAACTCCGGGACAGCTCAGCCCCAGCATTTT; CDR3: CASSRNSGTAQPQHF
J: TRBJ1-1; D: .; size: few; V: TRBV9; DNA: TGTGCCAGCAGCGTAGCGCCAGGGGCGTACACTGAAGCTTTCTTT; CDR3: CASSVAPGAYTEAFF
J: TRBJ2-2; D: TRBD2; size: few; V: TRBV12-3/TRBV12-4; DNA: TGTGCCAGCAGGGGACTAGCCTCCGACGGGGAGCTGTTTTTT; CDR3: CASRGLASDGELFF
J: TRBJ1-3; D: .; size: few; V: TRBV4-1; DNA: TGCGCCAGCAGCCAAGATGGGAGGGGCTCTGGAAACACCATATATTTT; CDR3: CASSQDGRGSGNTIYF
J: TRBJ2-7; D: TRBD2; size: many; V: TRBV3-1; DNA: TGTGCCAGCAGCCAAGGGACTAGCGGGGGGGCTCACGAGCAGTACTTC; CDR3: CASSQGTSGGAHEQYF